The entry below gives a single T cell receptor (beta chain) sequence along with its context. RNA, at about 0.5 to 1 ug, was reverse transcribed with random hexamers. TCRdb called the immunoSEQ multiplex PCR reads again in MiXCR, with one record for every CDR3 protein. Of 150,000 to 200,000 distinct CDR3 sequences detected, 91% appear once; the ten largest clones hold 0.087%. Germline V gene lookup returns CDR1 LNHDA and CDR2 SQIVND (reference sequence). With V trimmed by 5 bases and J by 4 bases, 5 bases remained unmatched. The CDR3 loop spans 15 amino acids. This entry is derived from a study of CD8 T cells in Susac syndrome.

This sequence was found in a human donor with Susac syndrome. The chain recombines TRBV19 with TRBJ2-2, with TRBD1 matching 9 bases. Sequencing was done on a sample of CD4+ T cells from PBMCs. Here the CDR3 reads CASSPGQGFTGELFF. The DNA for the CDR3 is TGTGCCAGTAGTCCCGGACAGGGGTTCACCGGGGAGCTGTTTTTT.